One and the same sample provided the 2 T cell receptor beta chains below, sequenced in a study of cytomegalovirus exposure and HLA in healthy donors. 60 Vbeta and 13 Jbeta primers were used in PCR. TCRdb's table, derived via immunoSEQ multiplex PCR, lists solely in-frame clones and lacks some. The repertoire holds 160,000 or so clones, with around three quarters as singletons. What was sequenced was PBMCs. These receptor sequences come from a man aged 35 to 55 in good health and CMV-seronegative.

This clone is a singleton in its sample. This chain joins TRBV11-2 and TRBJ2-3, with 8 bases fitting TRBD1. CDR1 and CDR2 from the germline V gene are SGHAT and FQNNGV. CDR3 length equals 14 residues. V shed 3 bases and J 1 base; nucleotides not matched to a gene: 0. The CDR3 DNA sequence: TGTGCCAGCAGCTTGGACAGGGGCACAGATACGCAGTATTTT. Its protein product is CASSLDRGTDTQYF.

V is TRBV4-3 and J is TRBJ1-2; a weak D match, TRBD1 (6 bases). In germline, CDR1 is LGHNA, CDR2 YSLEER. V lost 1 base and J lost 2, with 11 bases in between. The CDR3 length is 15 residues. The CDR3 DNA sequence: TGCGCCAGCAGCCAAGGGCTGGACAGAAACTATGGCTACACCTTC. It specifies CASSQGLDRNYGYTF.